This T cell receptor (beta chain) was captured by sequencing in a study of beta chain features in type 1 diabetes. Across the study: Cell yields, age and gender were similar between patients and healthy donors.

Germline V gene sequence: CDR1 SGHRS, CDR2 YFSETQ. The ends were cut back, 1 base at V and 7 bases at J, with 6 bases in the middle. The CDR3 length is 12 residues. Isolated RNA was reverse transcribed in full, so expressed TCRB transcripts were sequenced. The data were produced by immunoSEQ multiplex PCR, yet TCRdb's version contains in-frame clones alone and is incomplete. The sample lists 350,000 to 450,000 clones; about 16% were seen once. This clone was observed a few times. Its antigen is undetermined. Findings of the study overall: More deletions and fewer insertions at VDJ junctions were found in patients with type 1 diabetes. Naive, central memory and Treg TCRB repertoires seemed to resemble each other more closely in patients than they did in healthy donors. A PCR bias possibly favoring shorter templates would apply equally to patients and controls.

This TCR was recovered from a woman aged 18-35 years in good health. The chain uses TRBV5-1 and TRBJ2-1; no clear D gene. Input material: naive CD4+ T cells from blood. The CDR3 reads CASSLYGNEQFF. CDR3 sequence (DNA): TGCGCCAGCAGCTTGTACGGGAATGAGCAGTTCTTC.